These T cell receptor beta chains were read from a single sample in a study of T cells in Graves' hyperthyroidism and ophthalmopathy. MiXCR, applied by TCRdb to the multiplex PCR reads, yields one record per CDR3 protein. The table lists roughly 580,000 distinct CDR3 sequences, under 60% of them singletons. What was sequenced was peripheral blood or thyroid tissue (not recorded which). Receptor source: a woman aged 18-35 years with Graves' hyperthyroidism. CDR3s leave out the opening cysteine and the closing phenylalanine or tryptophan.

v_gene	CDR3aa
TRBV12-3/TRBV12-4	ASSITGTYEQY
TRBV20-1	SAASGRAGETQY
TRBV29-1	SASSEALEQY
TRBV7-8	ASRELRDRQAF
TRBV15	ATSSVTGTAYEQY
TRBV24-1	ASSDETDTGELF
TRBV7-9	ASSLDYRGPGANVLT
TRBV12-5	ASGLPPDGTEAF
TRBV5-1	ASSPPGQVKGSPLH
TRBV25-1	ASSTSGVGYGYT
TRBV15	ATSRGQKSYEQY
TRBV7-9	ASSQDGTSLAATQY
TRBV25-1	ATSDAGQGGTSGEKLF
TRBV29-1	SACVVDREGSTQY
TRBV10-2	ASSEPGQGPLFAEAF
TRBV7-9	ASSFPGQGEKLY
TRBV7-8	ASSATGLDSPLH